A selection of T cell receptor beta chains follows, all from one sample in a study of T cells in localized non-small cell lung cancer. Produced via immunoSEQ multiplex PCR; TCRdb's table is partial and in-frame only. The repertoire has about 1,400 clones, roughly a fifth of them found once; the top ten carry approximately 15%. The starting material was lung tumor tissue, obtained before any cancer treatment. Source of these receptors: a male donor at least 60 years old with stage II squamous cell lung carcinoma. CDR3s include the opening cysteine and the closing phenylalanine or tryptophan. Each record gives: clone size, J gene, V gene, D gene, CDR3 protein, CDR3 DNA. D genes are given only for firm matches. Clone size is given for some rows only: seen once, a few or many times, or a class if the clone is expanded.

few,TRBJ2-1,TRBV6-7,-,CATTGGASIISYNEQFF,TGTGCCACCACAGGGGGGGCTAGCATCATCTCCTACAATGAGCAGTTCTTC
-,TRBJ1-1,TRBV30,-,CAWSVQGGRDTEAFF,TGTGCCTGGAGTGTACAAGGAGGGCGGGACACTGAAGCTTTCTTT
-,TRBJ2-3,TRBV19,-,CASSIAGAGADTQYF,TGTGCCAGTAGTATAGCGGGGGCCGGAGCAGATACGCAGTATTTT
large,TRBJ1-1,TRBV11-3,-,CASSSYQGFMNTEAFF,TGTGCCAGCAGCTCCTACCAGGGGTTCATGAACACTGAAGCTTTCTTT
-,TRBJ1-2,TRBV11-3,-,CASSQGTGNYGYTF,TGTGCCAGCAGCCAAGGTACAGGGAACTATGGCTACACCTTC
-,TRBJ1-2,TRBV5-1,-,CASSLYQGNYGYTF,TGCGCCAGCAGCTTGTACCAGGGGAACTATGGCTACACCTTC
-,TRBJ2-7,TRBV19,-,CASSETVNSYEQYF,TGTGCCAGTAGTGAAACAGTTAACTCCTACGAGCAGTACTTC
few,TRBJ2-5,TRBV30,-,CAWSVRGGETQYF,TGTGCCTGGAGTGTAAGAGGGGGAGAGACCCAGTACTTC
few,TRBJ2-7,TRBV6-8,TRBD1,CASGRQGATTSEQYF,TGTGCCAGCGGGCGACAGGGGGCGACTACTAGCGAGCAGTACTTC
few,TRBJ2-1,TRBV28,-,CASSPSNSYNEQFF,TGTGCCAGCAGTCCTAGCAACTCCTACAATGAGCAGTTCTTC
few,TRBJ2-5,TRBV28,TRBD2,CASRVGLAGVRETQYF,TGTGCCAGCAGGGTGGGACTAGCGGGGGTAAGGGAGACCCAGTACTTC
-,TRBJ2-7,TRBV6-8,-,CASTPTSGFEQYF,TGTGCCAGTACTCCGACCTCGGGCTTCGAGCAGTACTTC
-,TRBJ2-1,TRBV19,TRBD2,CASMQAGRTNNEQFF,TGTGCCAGTATGCAAGCGGGGAGAACTAACAATGAGCAGTTCTTC
-,TRBJ1-5,TRBV11-3,TRBD1,CASSQGGSNQPQHF,TGTGCCAGCAGCCAGGGGGGATCGAATCAGCCCCAGCATTTT
-,TRBJ2-3,TRBV11-3,TRBD2,CASSLDRSGGPDTQYF,TGTGCCAGCAGCTTAGATAGGAGCGGGGGGCCAGATACGCAGTATTTT
-,TRBJ2-5,TRBV18,-,CASSPILGRPSQETQYF,TGTGCCAGCTCACCTATACTAGGACGTCCTTCCCAAGAGACCCAGTACTTC
-,TRBJ2-7,TRBV14,-,CASSQESGTPRASYEQYF,TGTGCCAGCAGCCAAGAGTCCGGGACACCAAGGGCCTCCTACGAGCAGTACTTC
medium-sized,TRBJ1-1,TRBV11-3,-,CASSLVTGSPLNTEAFF,TGTGCCAGCAGCCTCGTTACAGGCAGTCCCCTGAACACTGAAGCTTTCTTT
-,TRBJ1-4,TRBV29-1,-,CSVEDQDDLRKLFF,TGCAGCGTTGAAGATCAAGATGACTTACGAAAACTGTTTTTT
-,TRBJ2-5,TRBV6-8,TRBD1,CASSRQGKTQYF,TGTGCCAGCAGCCGACAGGGGAAGACCCAGTACTTC
few,TRBJ2-3,TRBV10-2,TRBD1,CASSSAGQVTDTQYF,TGCGCCAGCAGTTCCGCGGGACAGGTAACAGATACGCAGTATTTT
large,TRBJ1-1,TRBV6-8,-,CASRGDGNTEAFF,TGTGCCAGCAGGGGGGATGGGAACACTGAAGCTTTCTTT
few,TRBJ2-3,TRBV28,-,CASSSGGTTPQYF,TGTGCCAGCAGTTCAGGGGGGACTACCCCGCAGTATTTT
-,TRBJ2-7,TRBV5-1,TRBD1,CASSITGGADEQYF,TGCGCCAGCAGCATAACAGGGGGCGCAGACGAGCAGTACTTC
medium-sized,TRBJ2-5,TRBV11-3,TRBD2,CASSLTSGVQETQYF,TGTGCCAGCAGCTTGACTAGCGGGGTACAAGAGACCCAGTACTTC
-,TRBJ1-1,TRBV9,TRBD1,CASRQGVSEAFF,TGTGCCAGCAGACAGGGGGTTAGTGAAGCTTTCTTT
few,TRBJ2-7,TRBV15,-,CATKPSASSYEQYF,TGTGCCACCAAACCTAGCGCCAGCTCCTACGAGCAGTACTTC
-,TRBJ2-3,TRBV11-1,TRBD1,CASSFLTQGARVDTQYF,TGTGCCAGCAGCTTCTTGACACAGGGGGCGCGGGTAGATACGCAGTATTTT
-,TRBJ2-5,TRBV19,-,CASSIGRNLQETQYF,TGTGCCAGTAGTATCGGACGGAACCTCCAAGAGACCCAGTACTTC
few,TRBJ2-3,TRBV28,-,CASSFGQGMEDTQYF,TGTGCCAGCAGTTTCGGGCAGGGTATGGAAGATACGCAGTATTTT
large,TRBJ2-7,TRBV9,-,CASSVGGLATDEQYF,TGTGCCAGCAGCGTAGGAGGTCTAGCTACAGACGAGCAGTACTTC
-,TRBJ2-5,TRBV15,TRBD2,CATSRAAGGPPGTQYF,TGTGCCACCAGCAGAGCAGCGGGGGGGCCCCCCGGGACCCAGTACTTC
few,TRBJ2-7,TRBV15,-,CATSRDPVGVMEQYF,TGTGCCACCAGCAGAGACCCGGTGGGGGTGATGGAGCAGTACTTC
-,TRBJ2-7,TRBV9,TRBD2,CASSVTLAGREQYF,TGTGCCAGCAGCGTCACACTAGCGGGGAGGGAGCAGTACTTC
-,TRBJ2-7,TRBV19,-,CASRSAANRIRGRDEQYF,TGTGCCAGTCGTTCGGCGGCGAACAGAATTAGGGGTAGGGACGAGCAGTACTTC
-,TRBJ1-3,TRBV18,-,CASSPGSGSGNTIYF,TGTGCCAGCTCACCCGGGTCCGGTTCCGGAAACACCATATATTTT
few,TRBJ2-3,TRBV9,TRBD1,CATSTGGIDTQYF,TGTGCCACCTCTACAGGGGGTATAGATACGCAGTATTTT
-,TRBJ2-1,TRBV18,TRBD2,CASSPASGAYNEQFF,TGTGCCAGCTCACCCGCTAGCGGGGCCTACAATGAGCAGTTCTTC
-,TRBJ2-2,TRBV30,-,CAWSVPGRDTGELFF,TGTGCCTGGAGTGTACCAGGGCGTGACACCGGGGAGCTGTTTTTT
few,TRBJ1-1,TRBV11-3,-,CASSLGVRSRDTEAFF,TGTGCCAGCAGCTTGGGCGTTCGGTCAAGGGACACTGAAGCTTTCTTT
few,TRBJ2-2,TRBV28,TRBD2,CASSLQGLATNTGELFF,TGTGCCAGCAGCTTACAGGGACTAGCGACTAACACCGGGGAGCTGTTTTTT
large,TRBJ1-3,TRBV6-8,-,CAILDPLGSGNTIYF,TGTGCCATCCTAGACCCTCTAGGCTCTGGAAACACCATATATTTT
few,TRBJ1-3,TRBV9,-,CASSETVSSGNTIYF,TGTGCCAGCAGCGAGACAGTTTCCTCTGGAAACACCATATATTTT
few,TRBJ1-1,TRBV6-8,-,CASSDSARGEAFF,TGTGCCAGCAGTGACTCTGCAAGGGGAGAAGCTTTCTTT
-,TRBJ2-2,TRBV9,-,CASSVGASTITGELFF,TGTGCCAGCAGCGTAGGGGCTAGCACTATCACCGGGGAGCTGTTTTTT
few,TRBJ1-4,TRBV9,TRBD1,CASSRDRSNEKLFF,TGTGCCAGCAGTCGGGACAGATCGAATGAAAAACTGTTTTTT
few,TRBJ1-3,TRBV19,-,CASEEGSRNTIYF,TGTGCCAGCGAAGAGGGATCAAGAAACACCATATATTTT
-,TRBJ2-4,TRBV18,-,CASSQEIENIQYF,TGTGCCAGCTCACAGGAAATCGAAAACATTCAGTACTTC
large,TRBJ1-3,TRBV9,TRBD1,CASSRDRGGNTIYF,TGTGCCAGCAGCCGCGACAGGGGTGGAAACACCATATATTTT
-,TRBJ2-4,TRBV25-1,TRBD2,CASSELGTSGRGIQYF,TGTGCCAGCAGTGAACTAGGGACTAGCGGACGCGGCATTCAGTACTTC
-,TRBJ2-7,TRBV19,-,CASSISGSGGYEQYF,TGTGCCAGTAGTATATCCGGGAGTGGGGGCTACGAGCAGTACTTC